A selection of T cell receptor beta chains follows, all from one sample in a study of spatial heterogeneity in lung cancer. TCRdb fed the 5' RACE reads into MiXCR, producing one record per CDR3 protein. The sample has roughly 100,000 distinct CDR3 sequences, around 10% seen once; the top ten hold less than 8.5%. Sequences were derived from PBMCs, sampled at surgery. Every receptor here comes from a male donor with early-stage non-small cell lung cancer. The CDR3 runs from the conserved cysteine through the conserved F or W. A D gene is named only where the DNA matches it firmly. Clone size is stated in some rows and not others, as once, few, many or a class when expanded.

CDR3 length: 15
J gene: TRBJ2-2
V gene: TRBV10-3
D gene: TRBD1
clone size: many
CDR3 protein: CAIRETGDFTGELFF
CDR3 DNA: TGTGCCATCAGGGAAACAGGGGATTTTACCGGGGAGCTGTTTTTT

CDR3 length: 17
J gene: TRBJ2-6
V gene: TRBV6-1
D gene: TRBD1
clone size: .
CDR3 protein: CASRAQGQTSGANVLTF
CDR3 DNA: TGTGCCAGCAGAGCGCAGGGACAGACCTCTGGGGCCAACGTCCTGACTTTC

CDR3 length: 13
J gene: TRBJ1-5
V gene: TRBV29-1
D gene: .
clone size: many
CDR3 protein: CSVEASKGQPQHF
CDR3 DNA: TGCAGCGTTGAAGCCTCCAAGGGTCAGCCCCAGCATTTT

CDR3 length: 14
J gene: TRBJ2-2
V gene: TRBV5-1
D gene: .
clone size: few
CDR3 protein: CASSSTQGTGELFF
CDR3 DNA: TGCGCCAGCAGCTCGACCCAGGGAACCGGGGAGCTGTTTTTT

CDR3 length: 15
J gene: TRBJ1-5
V gene: TRBV9
D gene: .
clone size: .
CDR3 protein: CASSASGTANQPQHF
CDR3 DNA: TGTGCCAGCAGCGCGAGCGGGACGGCAAATCAGCCCCAGCATTTT

CDR3 length: 14
J gene: TRBJ1-2
V gene: TRBV6-2/TRBV6-3
D gene: TRBD1
clone size: .
CDR3 protein: CASSRGQGAYGYTF
CDR3 DNA: TGTGCCAGCAGCCGTGGACAGGGGGCCTATGGCTACACCTTC

CDR3 length: 14
J gene: TRBJ2-7
V gene: TRBV2
D gene: .
clone size: few
CDR3 protein: CASSESGASHEQYF
CDR3 DNA: TGTGCCAGCAGTGAATCGGGAGCCTCCCACGAGCAGTACTTC

CDR3 length: 15
J gene: TRBJ2-1
V gene: TRBV6-1
D gene: TRBD2
clone size: .
CDR3 protein: CASSEGLAEYNEQFF
CDR3 DNA: TGTGCCAGCAGTGAAGGTCTAGCGGAGTACAATGAGCAGTTCTTC

CDR3 length: 13
J gene: TRBJ2-5
V gene: TRBV29-1
D gene: TRBD1
clone size: many
CDR3 protein: CSVGPGTAETQYF
CDR3 DNA: TGCAGCGTTGGGCCTGGGACAGCTGAGACCCAGTACTTC

CDR3 length: 12
J gene: TRBJ2-5
V gene: TRBV29-1
D gene: .
clone size: many
CDR3 protein: CSVWWEGGTQYF
CDR3 DNA: TGCAGCGTTTGGTGGGAGGGGGGGACCCAGTACTTC

CDR3 length: 14
J gene: TRBJ1-6
V gene: TRBV7-9
D gene: .
clone size: few
CDR3 protein: CASSLEGPISPLHF
CDR3 DNA: TGTGCCAGCAGCTTAGAAGGACCGATTTCACCCCTCCACTTT

CDR3 length: 13
J gene: TRBJ2-1
V gene: TRBV20-1
D gene: .
clone size: .
CDR3 protein: CSVAKGVGNEQFF
CDR3 DNA: TGCAGTGTAGCGAAGGGAGTAGGCAATGAGCAGTTCTTC

CDR3 length: 15
J gene: TRBJ2-3
V gene: TRBV20-1
D gene: TRBD2
clone size: once
CDR3 protein: CSAPTSGRNTDTQYF
CDR3 DNA: TGCAGTGCCCCGACTAGCGGGCGTAACACAGATACGCAGTATTTT

CDR3 length: 16
J gene: TRBJ1-2
V gene: TRBV5-5
D gene: .
clone size: few
CDR3 protein: CASSETGLSTPYGYTF
CDR3 DNA: TGTGCCAGCAGCGAGACGGGTCTCTCTACCCCCTATGGCTACACCTTC

CDR3 length: 13
J gene: TRBJ2-2
V gene: TRBV29-1
D gene: .
clone size: few
CDR3 protein: CSALPGNTGELFF
CDR3 DNA: TGCAGCGCCCTCCCAGGGAACACCGGGGAGCTGTTTTTT

CDR3 length: 16
J gene: TRBJ2-5
V gene: TRBV7-8
D gene: .
clone size: many
CDR3 protein: CASSPNEALQRRGQYF
CDR3 DNA: TGTGCCAGCAGCCCCAATGAGGCCCTTCAAAGGAGGGGCCAGTACTTC

CDR3 length: 13
J gene: TRBJ2-3
V gene: TRBV5-1
D gene: .
clone size: few
CDR3 protein: CASSLEEADTQYF
CDR3 DNA: TGCGCCAGCAGCTTGGAAGAGGCAGATACGCAGTATTTT

CDR3 length: 15
J gene: TRBJ2-5
V gene: TRBV7-8
D gene: .
clone size: few
CDR3 protein: CASKKQGSNLETQYF
CDR3 DNA: TGTGCCAGCAAAAAACAGGGCTCAAACTTAGAGACCCAGTACTTC

CDR3 length: 16
J gene: TRBJ2-3
V gene: TRBV18
D gene: .
clone size: many
CDR3 protein: CASSPPGQTSTDTQYF
CDR3 DNA: TGTGCCAGCTCACCACCGGGGCAGACGAGCACAGATACGCAGTATTTT

CDR3 length: 15
J gene: TRBJ2-1
V gene: TRBV29-1
D gene: TRBD2
clone size: many
CDR3 protein: CSVDGVSGPYNEQFF
CDR3 DNA: TGCAGCGTTGACGGCGTTAGCGGGCCGTACAATGAGCAGTTCTTC

CDR3 length: 16
J gene: TRBJ2-3
V gene: TRBV15
D gene: TRBD2
clone size: .
CDR3 protein: CATSRGTSPSTDTQYF
CDR3 DNA: TGTGCCACCAGCAGAGGGACTAGCCCTAGCACAGATACGCAGTATTTT

CDR3 length: 14
J gene: TRBJ1-5
V gene: TRBV6-2/TRBV6-3
D gene: .
clone size: few
CDR3 protein: CASSYAVTIQPQHF
CDR3 DNA: TGTGCCAGCAGTTACGCGGTAACCATTCAGCCCCAGCATTTT

CDR3 length: 14
J gene: TRBJ2-7
V gene: TRBV7-2
D gene: TRBD1
clone size: .
CDR3 protein: CASSSRDRTYEQYF
CDR3 DNA: TGTGCCAGCAGCTCCCGGGACAGAACCTACGAGCAGTACTTC

CDR3 length: 16
J gene: TRBJ2-1
V gene: TRBV29-1
D gene: .
clone size: many
CDR3 protein: CSVELQDSSSYNEQFF
CDR3 DNA: TGCAGCGTTGAGCTCCAGGACTCGAGCTCCTACAATGAGCAGTTCTTC

CDR3 length: 13
J gene: TRBJ2-7
V gene: TRBV10-1
D gene: TRBD2
clone size: few
CDR3 protein: CASGRLACYEQYF
CDR3 DNA: TGCGCCAGCGGAAGACTAGCGTGCTACGAGCAGTACTTC

CDR3 length: 14
J gene: TRBJ1-1
V gene: TRBV7-9
D gene: .
clone size: few
CDR3 protein: CASSTTGGYTEAFF
CDR3 DNA: TGTGCCAGCAGCACCACAGGAGGCTACACTGAAGCTTTCTTT

CDR3 length: 18
J gene: TRBJ2-3
V gene: TRBV5-1
D gene: TRBD2
clone size: few
CDR3 protein: CASSRGNSGGPSEDTQYF
CDR3 DNA: TGCGCCAGCAGCCGAGGGAACAGCGGGGGACCCTCGGAAGATACGCAGTATTTT

CDR3 length: 12
J gene: TRBJ2-1
V gene: TRBV6-5
D gene: .
clone size: few
CDR3 protein: CASSENYNEQFF
CDR3 DNA: TGTGCCAGCAGCGAGAACTACAATGAGCAGTTCTTC

CDR3 length: 14
J gene: TRBJ2-5
V gene: TRBV5-1
D gene: .
clone size: .
CDR3 protein: CASSTGTLPETQYF
CDR3 DNA: TGCGCCAGCAGCACCGGGACTTTGCCGGAGACCCAGTACTTC

CDR3 length: 16
J gene: TRBJ2-3
V gene: TRBV5-1
D gene: TRBD2
clone size: .
CDR3 protein: CASSPGSGGGRDTQYF
CDR3 DNA: TGCGCCAGCAGCCCTGGGAGCGGGGGGGGCCGAGATACGCAGTATTTT

CDR3 length: 14
J gene: TRBJ2-5
V gene: TRBV7-9
D gene: TRBD2
clone size: .
CDR3 protein: CASSTSGSKETQYF
CDR3 DNA: TGTGCCAGCAGCACCAGCGGGAGTAAAGAGACCCAGTACTTC

CDR3 length: 13
J gene: TRBJ1-4
V gene: TRBV7-9
D gene: .
clone size: .
CDR3 protein: CASSLSLNEKLFF
CDR3 DNA: TGTGCCAGCAGCTTATCCCTGAATGAAAAACTGTTTTTT

CDR3 length: 12
J gene: TRBJ1-2
V gene: TRBV27
D gene: .
clone size: many
CDR3 protein: CASSASNYGYTF
CDR3 DNA: TGTGCCAGCAGTGCATCTAACTATGGCTACACCTTC

CDR3 length: 15
J gene: TRBJ2-7
V gene: TRBV3-1
D gene: TRBD2
clone size: many
CDR3 protein: CASSLGLAGAHEQYF
CDR3 DNA: TGTGCCAGCAGCTTAGGACTAGCGGGAGCCCACGAGCAGTACTTC

CDR3 length: 14
J gene: TRBJ2-5
V gene: TRBV7-6
D gene: TRBD1
clone size: many
CDR3 protein: CASSLWTGEETQYF
CDR3 DNA: TGTGCCAGCAGCTTATGGACAGGGGAAGAGACCCAGTACTTC

CDR3 length: 14
J gene: TRBJ2-1
V gene: TRBV5-5
D gene: .
clone size: .
CDR3 protein: CASSLAGLYNEQFF
CDR3 DNA: TGTGCCAGCAGCTTGGCGGGGCTCTACAATGAGCAGTTCTTC

CDR3 length: 18
J gene: TRBJ2-3
V gene: TRBV11-2
D gene: TRBD2
clone size: few
CDR3 protein: CASSPGLAGGYSTDTQYF
CDR3 DNA: TGTGCCAGCAGCCCGGGACTAGCGGGGGGGTATAGCACAGATACGCAGTATTTT

CDR3 length: 16
J gene: TRBJ2-5
V gene: TRBV5-8
D gene: .
clone size: .
CDR3 protein: CASSLGSAKLQETQYF
CDR3 DNA: TGTGCCAGCAGCTTGGGTTCAGCCAAGTTACAAGAGACCCAGTACTTC

CDR3 length: 15
J gene: TRBJ1-2
V gene: TRBV20-1
D gene: .
clone size: .
CDR3 protein: CSATPGRGKFYGYTF
CDR3 DNA: TGCAGTGCTACCCCCGGGCGGGGGAAATTCTATGGCTACACCTTC

CDR3 length: 17
J gene: TRBJ2-5
V gene: TRBV19
D gene: TRBD1
clone size: .
CDR3 protein: CASSRQGAIIPQETQYF
CDR3 DNA: TGTGCCAGTAGCCGACAGGGTGCGATCATTCCCCAAGAGACCCAGTACTTC

CDR3 length: 13
J gene: TRBJ2-3
V gene: TRBV3-1
D gene: .
clone size: many
CDR3 protein: CASSQKETDTQYF
CDR3 DNA: TGTGCCAGCAGCCAAAAAGAAACAGATACGCAGTATTTT

CDR3 length: 11
J gene: TRBJ1-1
V gene: TRBV29-1
D gene: .
clone size: .
CDR3 protein: CSVRKPTEAFF
CDR3 DNA: TGCAGCGTACGGAAGCCCACTGAAGCTTTCTTT

CDR3 length: 17
J gene: TRBJ2-7
V gene: TRBV12-3/TRBV12-4
D gene: .
clone size: few
CDR3 protein: CASSLGSPFESSYEQYF
CDR3 DNA: TGTGCCAGCAGTTTAGGGTCCCCCTTTGAGAGCTCCTACGAGCAGTACTTC

CDR3 length: 14
J gene: TRBJ1-2
V gene: TRBV4-2
D gene: .
clone size: many
CDR3 protein: CASSQERGGYGYTF
CDR3 DNA: TGTGCCAGCAGCCAAGAAAGGGGAGGGTATGGCTACACCTTC